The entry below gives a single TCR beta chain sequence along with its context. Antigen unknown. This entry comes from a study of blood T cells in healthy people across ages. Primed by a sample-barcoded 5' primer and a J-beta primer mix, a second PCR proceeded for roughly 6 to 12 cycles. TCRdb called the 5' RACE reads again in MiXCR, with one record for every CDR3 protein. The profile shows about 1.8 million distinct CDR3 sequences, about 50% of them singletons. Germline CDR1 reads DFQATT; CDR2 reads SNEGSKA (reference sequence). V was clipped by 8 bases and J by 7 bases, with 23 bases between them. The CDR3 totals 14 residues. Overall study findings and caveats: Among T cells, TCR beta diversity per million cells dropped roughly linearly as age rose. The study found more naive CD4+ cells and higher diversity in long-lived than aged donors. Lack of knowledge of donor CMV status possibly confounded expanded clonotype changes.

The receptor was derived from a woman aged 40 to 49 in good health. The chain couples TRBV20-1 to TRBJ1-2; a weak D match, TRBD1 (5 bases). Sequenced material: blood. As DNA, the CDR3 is TGCAGTCCTAAGGGATCTGACAGCCCTCTTGGCTACACCTTC. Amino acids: CSPKGSDSPLGYTF.